This T cell receptor beta chain was recorded in a study of human T cells and chemical hapten exposure (dated by TCRdb to about 2021). Some background on the complete study: For sensitization, 2% DPC in acetone was applied to a roughly 2 cm by roughly 2 cm area of upper inner arm skin. Weekly therapeutic DPC doses were additionally applied to the scalp of patients throughout the roughly 25-week study period. Patch testing was performed on the upper back with Finn chambers containing 0.01% DPC, and the patch tests were scored after 6 days according to International Contact Dermatitis Research Group standards. The mostly female patient cohort included alopecia areata with under or over 50% scalp involvement, alopecia totalis and alopecia universalis. Libraries were pooled for sequencing, and per-sample TCR yields varied mainly because of small differences in library volumes within the pool. This study followed changes in the peripheral blood TCR repertoire in vivo during primary and secondary sensitization of alopecia patients to the hapten diphenylcyclopropenone (DPC). Blood samples were taken from patients before sensitization (week 0) and then at 2, 6 and about 24 weeks after DPC sensitization. Around 30 alopecia patients provided blood for TCR sequencing at one to four time points (pre-sensitization, 2, 6 and 24 weeks). Broader findings and caveats from the paper: The number of PT1 expanded TCRs positively correlated with patch test score, significant at thresholds 8, 16 and 32 but not 4. Alopecia, a presumed autoimmune disease, was present in all patients, so the immune response of the patients might differ from that of healthy individuals. Repeated subsampling changed both the strength of the expansion versus patch-test correlation and the threshold at which that correlation became significant. No change with DPC sensitization was found in the number of TCRs above 1 in 1000 frequency, and no evidence of global repertoire structure alterations was found. Compared with pre-sensitization or healthy control sets, expanded TCRs formed significantly more large CDR3 similarity clusters, which is consistent with antigen-driven responses.

The CDR1 and CDR2 encoded by the germline V gene are MDHEN and SYDVKM. The junction carries 10 bases between V and J, which are trimmed by 6 bases and 1 base respectively. The CDR3, cysteine through phenylalanine, is 13 amino acids long. The DNA shown is the 39-base CDR3, in frame from base 1. For this clonotype: The antigen this receptor binds is unknown. No base quality information exists; no much larger clone differs at one position.

Library construction relied on RACE. The run used a NextSeq 500. Library preparation attached unique molecular identifiers to individual cDNA molecules for quantitative, reproducible TCR counting. From each blood RNA sample, both TCR alpha and TCR beta chains were sequenced. Per the original workflow: Samples had a median of about 90,000 TCRs, with a range from roughly 20,000 to 700,000. The Decombinator software suite was used to annotate V, J and CDR3 in the TCR reads. Every sample was subsampled to the same number of TCRs (28,000) for the PS versus PT1 abundance plots. Expanded TCRs were defined as absent before sensitization and observed at least eight times at the 2-week time point. The public reads were reanalyzed by TCRdb: fastp trimming at Q25, MiXCR alignment, in-frame beta chains only. Each CDR3 protein gets just one entry, which takes the most common genes and DNA from the rows behind it. TCRdb's processing, not the authors' own work, is the source of the V and J calls. The sample has approximately 87,000 distinct CDR3 sequences on record, about an eighth of them singletons. Clones ranked in the top ten supply 3% to 4% of the sample.

The intended sense of this specimen's time point label: patch test 2, 6 weeks after DPC sensitization. The label giving this sample's treatment or condition can be read as: therapeutic diphenylcyclopropenone sensitization with weekly scalp DPC. At each patch-test visit, blood was drawn before the patch test was applied. Patients were considered eligible if aged 18 to 70, diagnosed with alopecia and deemed suitable for DPC therapy, and patients were excluded if pregnant. Unfractionated whole blood was collected in Tempus Blood RNA tubes, and total RNA was extracted from that blood. The clonotype comes from a middle-aged woman with alopecia areata. Some clones in this sample may be carry-over from other donors' samples. In this chain, TRBV28 is recombined with TRBJ2-7; tentative D gene TRBD1, with 6 bases matching. The source was whole blood, collected in connection with sensitization to the hapten diphenylcyclopropenone (DPC). The DNA sequence is given as TGTGCCAGCAGAGAGACAGGATCCTACGAGCAGTACTTC. This encodes CASRETGSYEQYF.